This TCR beta chain was identified in a study of blood T cell repertoires in COVID-19. About the research overall: Samples representing acute and convalescent COVID-19 were sourced from the United States, Italy and Spain. PBMCs, B-cell-depleted T cells, or T cells provided the cDNA or gDNA that made up the material.

Those enrolled in Seattle joined during active infection and were followed longitudinally afterward. How the authors handled the data: Estimation of nucleated cell counts was performed using reference gene primer amplification. Measured with immunoSEQ multiplex PCR; TCRdb has only the in-frame clones, and not every one. The DNA was the basis for D and trimming; V, J and clone size are from that table. The sample carries some 450,000 clones, 80% to 90% recorded once. The V and J ends lost 2 bases and 3 bases, in that order; junction bases with no gene match: 7. The germline gives CDR1 SGHRS, CDR2 YFSETQ. The CDR3 has 16 amino acids.

The clonotype was recovered from a man between 18 and 29 years old with COVID-19, enrolled during active disease. Material for sequencing was peripheral blood. The V call is TRBV5-1, the J call TRBJ2-2; the match to TRBD1 covers 7 bases. The CDR3 region has the DNA TGCGCCAGCAGCTTTCGCGTTCAGGGGGACACCGGGGAGCTGTTTTTT. It is translated as CASSFRVQGDTGELFF.